The 13 T cell receptor beta chains reported below all come from one sample, sequenced in a study of T cell responses to AZD1222 COVID-19 vaccine. Libraries were prepared by immunoSEQ multiplex PCR; TCRdb keeps only in-frame clonotypes and omits some of them. The data contain around 200,000 clones, around 93% of them seen just once; the ten biggest clones take up more than 0.85%. The sample here was peripheral blood, taken 28 days after the second dose of the MenACWY control vaccine. These receptors were collected from an adult who received the MenACWY meningococcal vaccine as a control.

The V gene is TRBV21-1, the J gene TRBJ2-6; TRBD2, the D gene given by the table, was not confirmed from the DNA. TRBV21-1 is given as a pseudogene. The CDR3 runs 19 residues. For the CDR3, the DNA is TGTGCCAGCAGCAAGCCGACTCTGGGACTACGCTCTGGGGCCAACGTCCTGACTTTC. Translating gives CASSKPTLGLRSGANVLTF.

The chain employs TRBV30 and TRBJ1-1; D remains ambiguous. CDR1 and CDR2 from the germline V gene are GTSNPN and SVGIG (reference sequence). Trimming removed 0 bases at V and 7 bases at J, with 9 bases between. This CDR3 spans 12 amino acids. The CDR3 reads CAWSVPAREAFF. The CDR3 DNA follows: TGTGCCTGGAGTGTACCGGCCCGTGAAGCTTTCTTT.

The rearrangement links TRBV15 to TRBJ2-2; D is unresolved. This CDR3 region has 12 residues. Trimming removed 1 base from V and 7 bases from J, with 4 bases in between. CDR1 is LNHNV, CDR2 YYDKDF, per germline (reference sequence). This CDR3 reads CATSRVLGELFF. The CDR3 nucleotides are TGTGCCACCAGCAGAGTTCTCGGGGAGCTGTTTTTT.

The V and J genes are TRBV4-3 and TRBJ1-3; D gene uncertain. V lost 5 bases to trimming and J lost 0 bases, with 17 bases between them. Germline V gene lookup returns CDR1 LGHNA and CDR2 YSLEER. The CDR3 has 17 residues. CDR3 residues: CASSYVPTASSGNTIYF. Here the CDR3 DNA reads TGCGCCAGCAGCTACGTCCCCACAGCGTCCTCTGGAAACACCATATATTTT.

The V call is TRBV27, the J call TRBJ2-4; D might be TRBD2 (7 bases). Per the germline V gene, CDR1 is MNHEY and CDR2 is SMNVEV (reference sequence). V lost 2 bases to trimming and J lost 6 bases, with 11 bases between them. The CDR3 sequence is 14 residues long. CDR3 in DNA: TGTGCCAGCAGTTTAAGGGGGGGAATAAACATTCAGTACTTC. Its translation is CASSLRGGINIQYF.

V is TRBV11-2 and J is TRBJ2-3, with D possibly TRBD2 on 5 matching bases. The CDR3 is 15 amino acids. Germline V lookup: CDR1 SGHAT, CDR2 FQNNGV. The V and J ends lost 5 bases and 5 bases respectively, with 17 bases between them. The CDR3 sequence is CASSPTLGSGDTQYF. The CDR3 DNA is TGTGCCAGCAGCCCAACACTAGGGAGTGGAGATACGCAGTATTTT.

This clone was detected once. The chain uses TRBV2 and TRBJ1-2; D remains ambiguous. This CDR3 contains 14 residues. The V end was cut by 5 bases, the J end by 2 bases, with 12 bases between. Germline CDR1 and CDR2: SNHLY and FYNNEI. The CDR3 nucleotides read TGTGCCAGCAGTCCCCGGACGGTAAACTATGGCTACACCTTC. This sequence encodes CASSPRTVNYGYTF.

This CDR3 reads CATKDRGDNEQFF. The CDR3 nucleotides are TGTGCCACCAAGGACAGGGGGGACAATGAGCAGTTCTTC. V usage is TRBV24-1 and J usage is TRBJ2-1, with TRBD1 matching 10 bases. The V gene's germline CDR1 is KGHDR and CDR2 SFDVKD. The CDR3 consists of 13 residues. J was trimmed by 5 bases and V by 8 bases; bases with no gene match: 2.

The J gene is TRBJ1-1, the V gene TRBV27; no clear D. CDR1 MNHEY and CDR2 SMNVEV come from the germline V gene (reference sequence). The CDR3 spans 14 residues. V gave up 4 bases and J gave up 4 bases, with 13 bases separating them. The CDR3 coding sequence is TGTGCCAGCAGTTCTCTCGCGGGGAGCACTGAAGCTTTCTTT. Translated, it gives CASSSLAGSTEAFF.

The chain joins TRBV30 to TRBJ1-2, with D perhaps matching TRBD1 (6 bases). V was clipped by 0 bases and J by 7 bases, with 12 bases between them. Germline V gene sequence: CDR1 GTSNPN, CDR2 SVGIG (reference sequence). This CDR3 has 13 residues. CDR3 loop: CAWSVGGLGGYTF. CDR3 coding DNA: TGTGCCTGGAGTGTGGGGGGCCTAGGTGGCTACACCTTC.

The chain links TRBV5-1 to TRBJ1-2; D uncertain. Germline V lookup: CDR1 SGHRS, CDR2 YFSETQ. The CDR3 length is 14 residues. The germline V and J ends were trimmed by 0 bases and 5 bases, with 11 bases remaining between them. Here the CDR3 DNA reads TGCGCCAGCAGCTTGGGTGTAGGGAGGTATGGCTACACCTTC. Amino acid sequence: CASSLGVGRYGYTF.

The rearrangement joins TRBV10-3 to TRBJ2-1; D is perhaps TRBD2 (6 bases). This CDR3 spans 16 amino acids. The germline gives CDR1 ENHRY, CDR2 SYGVKD. Trimming removed 0 bases at V and 5 bases at J, with 14 bases between. The chain's CDR3 is CAISESSRGLHNEQFF. CDR3 coding DNA: TGTGCCATCAGTGAGTCTTCGCGGGGACTCCACAATGAGCAGTTCTTC.

V and J are TRBV14 and TRBJ1-6; D unclear. This CDR3 contains 14 residues. Trimming pared 5 bases from V and 9 bases from J, leaving 14 bases between. CDR1 is SGHDN, CDR2 FVKESK, per germline. The CDR3 sequence is CASSDLTIGSPLHF. The CDR3 DNA is TGTGCCAGCAGCGATTTGACGATCGGTTCACCCCTCCACTTT.